This T cell receptor beta chain was recorded in a study of blood T cell repertoires in COVID-19. Note on this clone: One junction end does not reproduce the germline sequence, and a read error may be involved.

Seattle researchers signed up patients amid active infection and tracked them longitudinally. Repertoires were generated with immunoSEQ multiplex PCR, while TCRdb's copy carries only in-frame clones and drops some. Of 250,000 to 350,000 clones listed, around 84% are singletons. This CDR3 spans 15 amino acids. The V gene's germline CDR1 is SSHAT and CDR2 FNYEAQ (reference sequence). The receptor was isolated from a human donor with COVID-19, enrolled during active disease. The donor label of this sample is uncertain. The specimen was peripheral blood. This rearrangement joins TRBV7-7 to TRBJ2-5, with 11 bases identical to TRBD2. CDR3 sequence reads: CASNPLAGVSETQYF. The CDR3, as DNA: TGTGCTAGCAACCCACTAGCGGGAGTTTCAGAGACCCAGTACTTC. Combining the CDR3 with reference TRBV7-7 and TRBJ2-5 gives the whole variable domain GAGVSQSPRYKVTKRGQDVTLRCDPISSHATLYWYQQALGQGPEFLTYFNYEAQPDKSGLPSDRFSAERPEGSISTLTIQRTEQRDSAMYRCASNPLAGVSETQYFGPGTRLLVL.